This T cell receptor beta chain was obtained from a study of blood T cell repertoires in COVID-19. Overall study: The United States, Italy and Spain provided the acute and convalescent COVID-19 samples. Nucleic acid was either cDNA or gDNA, and it came from T cells, B-cell-depleted T cells, or PBMCs.

In germline, CDR1 is LNHDA, CDR2 SQIVND (reference sequence). V was shortened by 1 base and J by 0 bases, with 9 bases between the two germline ends. This CDR3 contains 15 residues. Original handling: Using reference gene primer amplification, nucleated cell counts were estimated. Method: immunoSEQ multiplex PCR; TCRdb's copy keeps in-frame clones and lacks some. That table gives V, J and clone size, and the DNA gave D and trimming. The table shows about 250,000 clones, with approximately 89% occurring only once. This TCR came from a woman aged 60 to 75 who had recovered from COVID-19. This chain links TRBV19 with TRBJ1-1, with D unclear. Sequencing was performed on peripheral blood. The CDR3 spells CASSIAGRVNTEAFF. DNA for the CDR3: TGTGCCAGTAGTATAGCTGGTCGGGTGAACACTGAAGCTTTCTTT.